The 29 T cell receptor beta chains presented below share a single source sample, sequenced in a study of blood T cell repertoires in COVID-19. Libraries were prepared by immunoSEQ multiplex PCR; TCRdb keeps only in-frame clonotypes and omits some of them. The repertoire holds under 250,000 clones, 84% seen once, with more than 1.5% in the top ten. The sequenced sample consisted of peripheral blood. The receptors were gathered from a woman aged 40 to 49 who had recovered from COVID-19.

The gene calls are TRBV28 and TRBJ1-6; 9 bases agree with TRBD1. Unmatched junction bases numbered 7, after V lost 6 bases and J lost 4 bases. The CDR3 has 16 residues. The germline V gene has CDR1 MDHEN and CDR2 SYDVKM. CDR3 residues: CASRSDGTGYNSPLHF. The CDR3, as DNA: TGTGCCAGCAGGAGTGACGGGACAGGGTATAATTCACCCCTCCACTTT.

This chain connects TRBV5-1 to TRBJ1-2, with 9 bases matching TRBD1. Germline assignment: CDR1 SGHRS and CDR2 YFSETQ. CDR3 length equals 15 residues. V was pared by 5 bases and J by 8 bases, with 13 bases of the junction left unmatched. The CDR3 DNA sequence: TGCGCCAGCAGGGGACAGGGAGAGAAGTTAACGGGCTACACCTTC. Translation: CASRGQGEKLTGYTF.

This chain links TRBV12-3 or TRBV12-4 with TRBJ1-2; the D gene is possibly TRBD1 (6 bases). V was trimmed by 5 bases and J by 4 bases, leaving 11 bases between them. The CDR3 is 13 residues long. For the CDR3, the DNA is TGTGCCAGCAGTGCCTCAGGGGTCTATGGCTACACCTTC. Protein sequence: CASSASGVYGYTF.

This clone was observed a single time. The CDR3 region is CASSQAGQGSQETQYF. CDR3 sequence (DNA): TGTGCCAGCAGCCAAGCGGGACAGGGGTCCCAAGAGACCCAGTACTTC. The chain links TRBV3-1 (or the pseudogene TRBV3-2) to TRBJ2-5; 10 positions agree with TRBD1. Trimming cost V 1 base and J 1 base; bases outside gene matches: 3. Germline V gene data show CDR1 as LGHDT and CDR2 as YNNKEL (reference sequence). The CDR3 has 16 residues.

The V call is TRBV5-6, the J call TRBJ1-5, with D unclear. Trimming removed 0 bases at V and 1 base at J, with 11 bases between. The germline V gene encodes CDR1 SGHDT and CDR2 YYEEEE. The CDR3 has 16 amino acids. CDR3 bases: TGTGCCAGCAGCTTGGGTGTGGCTAGGAGCAATCAGCCCCAGCATTTT. Protein sequence: CASSLGVARSNQPQHF.

V gene TRBV28 combines with J gene TRBJ2-3; TRBD2 is a possible D gene (6 bases). The CDR3 extends over 17 amino acids. Germline V lookup: CDR1 MDHEN, CDR2 SYDVKM. The V gene lost 6 bases and the J gene lost 0 bases, with 19 bases spanning the gap. The CDR3 bases are TGTGCCAGCAGCCCTATATACTTAGCGGTTAGCACAGATACGCAGTATTTT. Translated: CASSPIYLAVSTDTQYF.

The rearrangement links TRBV2 to TRBJ1-5; the D gene is possibly TRBD1 (5 bases). Germline V gene sequence: CDR1 SNHLY, CDR2 FYNNEI. The CDR3 length is 15 residues. V lost 5 bases and J lost 2, with 13 bases in between. CDR3 in amino acids: CASSPQGAGNQPQHF. The DNA of the CDR3 is TGTGCCAGCAGTCCGCAAGGGGCTGGCAATCAGCCCCAGCATTTT.

The J gene is TRBJ1-5, the V gene TRBV6-2 or TRBV6-3; D call uncertain. Trimming shortened V by 2 bases and J by 2 bases, and 7 bases separated the two germline ends. Germline V gene sequence: CDR1 MNHEY, CDR2 SVGEGT. CDR3 size: 14 residues. Here the CDR3 reads CASSYVQGNQPQHF. The CDR3 DNA is TGTGCCAGCAGTTACGTCCAGGGCAATCAGCCCCAGCATTTT.

This clone was detected only once. The V and J genes are TRBV4-1 and TRBJ1-2; TRBD1 matches 7 bases. V dropped 3 bases and J dropped 0; count of bases not matched to a gene: 7. Germline assignment: CDR1 MGHRA and CDR2 YSYEKL. CDR3 size: 16 residues. The CDR3 DNA sequence: TGCGCCAGCAGCCAGCGGGGACAGCCGGCTAACTATGGCTACACCTTC. Translation: CASSQRGQPANYGYTF.

A note on this clone: Other nucleotide sequences in the sample specify the same CDR3. The CDR3 coding sequence is TGTGCCAGCTCACCGGGACAGGGGTCCTACGAGCAGTACTTC. Its protein product is CASSPGQGSYEQYF. The chain recombines TRBV18 with TRBJ2-7, with TRBD1 identical over 10 bases. CDR1 is KGHSH and CDR2 is LQKENI in the germline V gene. The CDR3 has 14 amino acids. Trimming cost V 3 bases and J 1 base; bases outside gene matches: 0.

The chain couples TRBV19 to TRBJ2-7; TRBD2 matches 7 bases. After removal of 9 bases from V and 5 bases from J, the junction contained 10 bases not matched to a gene. This CDR3 has 13 amino acids. Looked up from germline, CDR1 is LNHDA and CDR2 is SQIVND (reference sequence). The CDR3 is CASGSGTINEQYF. DNA for the CDR3: TGTGCCAGCGGCTCCGGGACTATCAACGAGCAGTACTTC.

The chain joins TRBV18 to TRBJ2-5; D might be TRBD1 (5 bases). The length of the CDR3 is 14 residues. The germline gives CDR1 KGHSH, CDR2 LQKENI. The V gene lost 3 bases and the J gene lost 2 bases, with 10 bases spanning the gap. CDR3 sequence (DNA): TGTGCCAGCTCACCGCCCGACAGACAAGAGACCCAGTACTTC. Translating gives CASSPPDRQETQYF.

The chain couples TRBV12-3 or TRBV12-4 to TRBJ1-4; no definite D call. The CDR3 has 11 residues. V was cut by 5 bases and J by 7 bases, with 5 bases left in between. The CDR3 sequence: CASSQAEKLFF. The DNA for the CDR3 is TGTGCCAGCAGTCAAGCTGAAAAACTGTTTTTT.

The CDR3 region has the DNA TGTGCCAGCAGCCCACAGATTACAACTAATGAAAAACTGTTTTTT. Protein product: CASSPQITTNEKLFF. The rearrangement links TRBV2 to TRBJ1-4; no clear D gene. This CDR3 has 15 amino acids. V was shortened by 6 bases and J by 0 bases, with 11 bases between the two germline ends. The germline gives CDR1 SNHLY, CDR2 FYNNEI. The full variable domain, its missing parts supplied by reference TRBV2 and TRBJ1-4, is EPEVTQTPSHQVTQMGQEVILRCVPISNHLYFYWYRQILGQKVEFLVSFYNNEISEKSEIFDDQFSVERPDGSNFTLKIRSTKLEDSAMYFCASSPQITTNEKLFFGSGTQLSVL.

V and J are TRBV9 and TRBJ1-5; D gene uncertain. V dropped 1 base and J dropped 0 bases, with 8 bases sitting between them. The germline V gene encodes CDR1 SGDLS and CDR2 YYNGEE. The CDR3 runs to 15 residues. CDR3 amino acids: CASSVSSGSNQPQHF. The DNA for the CDR3 is TGTGCCAGCAGCGTATCATCCGGTAGCAATCAGCCCCAGCATTTT.

The gene calls are TRBV6-5 and TRBJ1-2; D gene ambiguous. Trimming cost V 8 bases and J 2 bases, with 12 bases left between them. CDR1 and CDR2 from the germline V gene are MNHEY and SVGAGI. This CDR3 comprises 13 residues. CDR3 in amino acids: CASAAPPNYGYTF. The CDR3 DNA reads TGTGCCAGCGCGGCGCCTCCCAACTATGGCTACACCTTC.

V and J are TRBV19 and TRBJ1-4; D gene uncertain. CDR1 and CDR2 (germline): LNHDA, SQIVND (reference sequence). This CDR3 spans 14 amino acids. V was pared by 6 bases and J by 8 bases, with 16 bases between. The CDR3 loop reads CASRAGSRPEKLFF. DNA of the CDR3: TGTGCCAGTAGAGCGGGCAGCCGCCCAGAAAAACTGTTTTTT.

The chain uses TRBV4-1 and TRBJ2-1, with 9 bases identical to TRBD1. V shed 4 bases, J shed 5 bases, and the junction held 9 bases outside the gene matches. CDR1 MGHRA and CDR2 YSYEKL come from the germline V gene. This CDR3 comprises 16 residues. CDR3 nucleotides: TGCGCCAGCAGCCCACTCGTAGACAGGGGGAACAATGAGCAGTTCTTC. Translated: CASSPLVDRGNNEQFF.

The gene calls are TRBV7-9 and TRBJ2-5; the D gene is possibly TRBD1 (5 bases). CDR3 size: 15 residues. Trimming stripped 6 bases from V and 5 bases from J, with 19 bases between. Looked up from germline, CDR1 is SEHNR and CDR2 is FQNEAQ (reference sequence). In nucleotides, the CDR3 is TGTGCCAGCAGTGCTAGGGGCCCGGGCGAGGAGACCCAGTACTTC. Translating gives CASSARGPGEETQYF.

The chain has TRBV29-1 and TRBJ1-3; 9 bases are a match to TRBD1. Germline V gives CDR1 SQVTM, CDR2 ANQGSEA. V lost 1 base, J lost 7 bases, and 5 bases stayed unmatched. The CDR3 has 14 amino acids. CDR3 loop: CSVEGGQGLNTIYF. In DNA, the CDR3 is TGCAGCGTTGAAGGGGGACAGGGACTGAACACCATATATTTT.

This clone was picked up a small number of times. V and J are TRBV2 and TRBJ1-6, with no clear D. CDR1 and CDR2 (germline): SNHLY, FYNNEI. Trimming removed 6 bases from V and 2 bases from J, with 5 bases in between. This CDR3 is 13 amino acids long. The CDR3 sequence is CASSSAYNSPLHF. CDR3 nucleotide sequence: TGTGCCAGCAGCAGTGCCTATAATTCACCCCTCCACTTT.

This sequence joins TRBV28 and TRBJ1-6; D ambiguous. Trimming removed 7 bases from V and 9 bases from J, with 10 bases in between. From germline, CDR1 is MDHEN and CDR2 SYDVKM. The CDR3 length is 12 residues. DNA for the CDR3: TGTGCCAGCACCCGGGAGGGTTCACCCCTCCACTTT. This gives the protein CASTREGSPLHF.

The CDR3 coding sequence is TGTGCCAGCAGTTCTGAGGGGGCGGGGGGCGGGGAGCTGTTTTTT. It translates to CASSSEGAGGGELFF. The J gene is TRBJ2-2, the V gene TRBV28, with D possibly being TRBD2 (8 bases). Deletions cut 4 bases from V and 7 bases from J, with 16 bases between. The CDR3 covers 15 residues. Germline CDR1 reads MDHEN; CDR2 reads SYDVKM.

This clone was seen a few times. The rearrangement links TRBV7-8 to TRBJ2-7; possible D gene TRBD2, 5 bases. V lost 1 base and J lost 2, with 9 bases in between. CDR3 length: 14 amino acids. Germline V gives CDR1 SGHVS, CDR2 FQNEAQ. The CDR3 loop is CASSLDSGTYEQYF. The CDR3 region has the DNA TGTGCCAGCAGCTTAGATTCCGGGACCTACGAGCAGTACTTC.

This chain links TRBV7-9 with TRBJ1-2; perhaps TRBD1 as D (5 bases). V was pared by 5 bases and J by 5 bases, with 12 bases between. Germline-derived CDR1 and CDR2 are SEHNR and FQNEAQ (reference sequence). The CDR3 spans 13 residues. CDR3 nucleotides: TGTGCCAGCAGCGACGAGACAGTTTATGGCTACACCTTC. It encodes CASSDETVYGYTF.

The chain couples TRBV5-1 to TRBJ2-5, with 9 bases matching TRBD1. In germline, CDR1 is SGHRS, CDR2 YFSETQ. The CDR3 extends over 13 amino acids. Germline trimming cut 4 bases from V and 4 bases from J; bases unmatched to any gene: 2. CDR3 nucleotide sequence: TGCGCCAGCAGCCTACAGGGGGCAGAGACCCAGTACTTC. Encoded protein: CASSLQGAETQYF.

The J gene is TRBJ2-7, the V gene TRBV7-9, with 8 bases fitting TRBD1. V gave up 2 bases and J gave up 4 bases; unmatched junction bases: 16. The germline V gene has CDR1 SEHNR and CDR2 FQNEAQ (reference sequence). The length of the CDR3 is 18 residues. CDR3 sequence (DNA): TGTGCCAGCAGCTTATTATACCCGGGTGGGGACAGGCCTTACGAGCAGTACTTC. Translated: CASSLLYPGGDRPYEQYF.

The chain carries TRBV28 and TRBJ2-7; the match to TRBD1 covers 10 bases. J gave up 3 bases and V 2 bases, and 7 bases lay outside the gene matches. The germline V gene has CDR1 MDHEN and CDR2 SYDVKM. This CDR3 contains 16 residues. The CDR3 DNA is TGTGCCAGCAGTTTAGCCAGGACAGGGGGGGACTACGAGCAGTACTTC. This codes for CASSLARTGGDYEQYF.

This clone appeared once. In nucleotides, the CDR3 is TGTGCCAGCAGGGGTGCGGGACAGGGGAACACCGGGGAGCTGTTTTTT. Protein: CASRGAGQGNTGELFF. The chain recombines TRBV11-3 with TRBJ2-2; 9 nucleotides align to TRBD1. CDR1 SGHNT and CDR2 YENEEA come from the germline V gene. This CDR3 contains 16 residues. V was pared by 6 bases and J by 1 base, with 6 bases of the junction left unmatched.